A single sample is the source of the 2 T cell receptor beta chains below, sequenced in a study of CXCR3-negative and CXCR3-positive naive CD8 T cells. General study findings and limits: TRB CDR3s of CXCR3-positive naive cells were more hydrophobic than those of CXCR3-negative naive cells.

cDNA libraries for TRB were generated by 5' RACE incorporating UMI labels. Reprocessing the 5' RACE reads, TCRdb reports a single entry for every CDR3 protein and omits DNA. The table lists roughly 100,000 distinct CDR3 sequences. Their antigens remain unidentified. Sequenced material: naive CXCR3+ CD8+ T cells from blood. Subset in this sample: CD45RO-CCR7+CD27+CD95- naive CD8+ T cells expressing CXCR3 (TNR3+). These receptors originate from a human donor in good health. Some clones in this sample may be carry-over from other donors' samples.

The genes are TRBV2 and TRBJ2-4; TCRdb returns TRBD2, unconfirmable since there is no DNA. This CDR3 is 16 amino acids long. CDR1 is SNHLY and CDR2 is FYNNEI in the germline V gene. The CDR3 sequence: CASSPSADLAKNIQYF.

The chain combines TRBV20-1 with TRBJ2-1; without DNA, the TCRdb call of TRBD2 cannot be checked. The CDR3 consists of 16 residues. Germline V CDR1 and CDR2: DFQATT, SNEGSKA (reference sequence). The CDR3: CSARTSGSTSVNEQFF.